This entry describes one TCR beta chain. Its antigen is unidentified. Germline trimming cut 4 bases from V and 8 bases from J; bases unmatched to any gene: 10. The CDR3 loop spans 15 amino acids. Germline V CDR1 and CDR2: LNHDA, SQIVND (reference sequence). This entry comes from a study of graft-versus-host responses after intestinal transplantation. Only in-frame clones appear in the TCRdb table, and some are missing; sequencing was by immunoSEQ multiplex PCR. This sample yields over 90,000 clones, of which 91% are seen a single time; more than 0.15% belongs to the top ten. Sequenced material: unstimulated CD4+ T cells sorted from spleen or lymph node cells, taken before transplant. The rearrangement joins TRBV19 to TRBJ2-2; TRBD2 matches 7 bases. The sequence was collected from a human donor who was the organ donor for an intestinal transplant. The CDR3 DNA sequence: TGTGCCAGTAGTAGCTCCCGACTAGCAACTGGGGAGCTGTTTTTT. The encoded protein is CASSSSRLATGELFF.